What follows are 10 T cell receptor beta chains derived from one specimen sequenced in a study of T cell responses to AZD1222 COVID-19 vaccine. Sequenced by immunoSEQ multiplex PCR; TCRdb stores in-frame clones only, minus some. Of 90,000 to 150,000 clones in the sample, over 85% are singletons; the top ten hold around 8.6%. Sequences were derived from peripheral blood, sampled on day 0 of AZD1222 vaccination. The receptors shown here come from an adult in good health.

CDR3 protein: CASSIDRAQPQHF. CDR3 sequence (DNA): TGTGCCAGTAGTATAGACAGGGCGCAGCCCCAGCATTTT. This chain connects TRBV19 to TRBJ1-5, with D maybe TRBD1 (5 bases). Per the germline V gene, CDR1 is LNHDA and CDR2 is SQIVND (reference sequence). Trimming shortened V by 0 bases and J by 7 bases, and 7 bases separated the two germline ends. The CDR3 totals 13 residues. Complete variable domain (other parts from reference TRBV19 and TRBJ1-5): DGGITQSPKYLFRKEGQNVTLSCEQNLNHDAMYWYRQDPGQGLRLIYYSQIVNDFQKGDIAEGYSVSREKKESFPLTVTSAQKNPTAFYLCASSIDRAQPQHFGDGTRLSIL.

The chain carries TRBV7-3 and TRBJ1-6, with TRBD1 matching 7 bases. CDR1 is SGHTA, CDR2 FQGTGA, per germline. The junction had 6 bases not matched to a gene; V was cut back by 4 bases and J by 6 bases. CDR3 length equals 15 residues. CDR3 bases: TGTGCCAGCAGCTACGACAGGGCGGGTAATTCACCCCTCCACTTT. Its translation: CASSYDRAGNSPLHF.

About this clone: The germline gene is not matched at one end of the junction; a read error may be the cause. The rearrangement uses TRBV3-1 (or the pseudogene TRBV3-2) and TRBJ1-4; D unresolved. This CDR3 region has 14 residues. The germline V gene has CDR1 LGHDT and CDR2 YNNKEL (reference sequence). The CDR3 DNA reads TGTGCCAGCAGCCAAGGATGGGGTAATGTAAAACTGTTTTTT. It codes for CASSQGWGNVKLFF.

The chain couples TRBV5-1 to TRBJ2-1; D call uncertain. The CDR3 runs to 15 residues. V was clipped by 2 bases and J by 0 bases, with 9 bases between them. CDR1 is SGHRS and CDR2 is YFSETQ in the germline V gene. This chain's CDR3 is CASSFTQSSYNEQFF. The CDR3 region has the DNA TGCGCCAGCAGCTTTACTCAAAGCTCCTACAATGAGCAGTTCTTC.

The J gene is TRBJ2-7, the V gene TRBV9, with unresolved D. Deletions cut 0 bases from V and 0 bases from J, with 13 bases between. CDR1 is SGDLS and CDR2 is YYNGEE in the germline V gene. The CDR3 consists of 16 residues. CDR3 sequence (DNA): TGTGCCAGCAGCGTAGGCGGATCCCGCTACTCCTACGAGCAGTACTTC. Protein product: CASSVGGSRYSYEQYF.

The V and J genes are TRBV18 and TRBJ1-1; the D is unclear. The germline CDR1 and CDR2 sequences are KGHSH and LQKENI. V lost 0 bases and J 11 bases, leaving 13 bases between the germline ends. CDR3 length equals 13 residues. CDR3 bases: TGTGCCAGCTCACCACCTAGCACCGAGAAGGCTTTCTTT. Its protein product is CASSPPSTEKAFF.

V gene TRBV5-1 combines with J gene TRBJ1-6; D might be TRBD1 (6 bases). V lost 4 bases, J lost 6 bases, and 14 bases lay in between. Germline V gene sequence: CDR1 SGHRS, CDR2 YFSETQ. CDR3 length equals 15 residues. CDR3 amino acids: CASSMGDTSNSPLHF. The CDR3 DNA reads as TGCGCCAGCAGCATGGGGGACACCAGTAATTCACCCCTCCACTTT. Filled out from reference TRBV5-1 and TRBJ1-6, the complete variable domain reads KAGVTQTPRYLIKTRGQQVTLSCSPISGHRSVSWYQQTPGQGLQFLFEYFSETQRNKGNFPGRFSGRQFSNSRSEMNVSTLELGDSALYLCASSMGDTSNSPLHFGNGTRLTVT.

This chain joins TRBV6-5 and TRBJ1-1; unclear D gene. The length of the CDR3 is 15 residues. The V gene lost 0 bases and the J gene lost 4 bases, with 12 bases spanning the gap. The germline V gene encodes CDR1 MNHEY and CDR2 SVGAGI. The CDR3 loop reads CASSYSVGEGTEAFF. The CDR3, as DNA: TGTGCCAGCAGTTACTCGGTCGGGGAAGGCACTGAAGCTTTCTTT.

The chain has TRBV19 and TRBJ2-1; TRBD2 matches at 13 bases. Trimming at V came to 7 bases and at J to 2 bases, leaving 2 bases not matched to a gene. Germline CDR1 is LNHDA and CDR2 is SQIVND (reference sequence). CDR3 length: 15 residues. In DNA form, the CDR3 reads TGTGCCAGTATCGGGACTAGCGGGGCCTACAATGAGCAGTTCTTC. This sequence encodes CASIGTSGAYNEQFF.

The chain is built from TRBV4-2 and TRBJ1-4, with no clear D. CDR1 is LGHNA and CDR2 is YNFKEQ in the germline V gene. The CDR3 loop spans 15 amino acids. Trimming shortened V by 0 bases and J by 2 bases, and 7 bases separated the two germline ends. CDR3 region: CASSQDGRTNEKLFF. CDR3 coding DNA: TGTGCCAGCAGCCAAGATGGTAGGACTAATGAAAAACTGTTTTTT.